This T cell receptor beta chain derives from a study of blood T cell repertoires in COVID-19. Overall study: Acute-phase and convalescent COVID-19 samples originated in the United States, Italy and Spain.

Trimming removed 2 bases from V and 8 bases from J; junction bases left unmatched: 8. Germline CDR1 reads MDHEN; CDR2 reads SYDVKM. The CDR3 spans 15 residues. Study processing details: Estimation of nucleated cell counts was performed using reference gene primer amplification. TCRdb's table, derived via immunoSEQ multiplex PCR, lists solely in-frame clones and lacks some. Clone size and the V and J calls come from that table; the DNA yielded D and trimming. The sample gives about 15,000 clones, 70% to 90% of which show up once; approximately 35% is in the top ten. This receptor was taken from a man between 70 and 80 years old in a cohort sampled during active COVID-19. Input material: peripheral blood. This chain connects TRBV28 to TRBJ2-1; 8 bases are shared with TRBD1. The CDR3 nucleotides read TGTGCCAGCAGTTTAGCAGGGGGCGAAATTCATGAGCAGTTCTTC. This codes for CASSLAGGEIHEQFF.